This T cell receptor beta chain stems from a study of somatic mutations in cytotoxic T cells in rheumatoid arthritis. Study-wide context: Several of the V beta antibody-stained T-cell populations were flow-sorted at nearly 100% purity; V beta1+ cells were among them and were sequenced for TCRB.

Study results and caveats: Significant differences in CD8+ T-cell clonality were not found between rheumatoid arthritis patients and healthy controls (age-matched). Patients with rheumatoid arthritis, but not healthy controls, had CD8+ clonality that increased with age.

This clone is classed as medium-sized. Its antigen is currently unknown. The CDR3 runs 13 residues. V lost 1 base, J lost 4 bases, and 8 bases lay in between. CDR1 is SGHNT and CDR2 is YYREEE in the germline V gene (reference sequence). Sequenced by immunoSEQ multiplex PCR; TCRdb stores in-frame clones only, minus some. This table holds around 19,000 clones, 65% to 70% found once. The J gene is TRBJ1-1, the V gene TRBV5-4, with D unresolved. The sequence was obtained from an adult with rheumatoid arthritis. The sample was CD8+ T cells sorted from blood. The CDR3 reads CASSLMAATEAFF. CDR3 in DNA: TGTGCCAGCAGCTTGATGGCAGCCACTGAAGCTTTCTTT.